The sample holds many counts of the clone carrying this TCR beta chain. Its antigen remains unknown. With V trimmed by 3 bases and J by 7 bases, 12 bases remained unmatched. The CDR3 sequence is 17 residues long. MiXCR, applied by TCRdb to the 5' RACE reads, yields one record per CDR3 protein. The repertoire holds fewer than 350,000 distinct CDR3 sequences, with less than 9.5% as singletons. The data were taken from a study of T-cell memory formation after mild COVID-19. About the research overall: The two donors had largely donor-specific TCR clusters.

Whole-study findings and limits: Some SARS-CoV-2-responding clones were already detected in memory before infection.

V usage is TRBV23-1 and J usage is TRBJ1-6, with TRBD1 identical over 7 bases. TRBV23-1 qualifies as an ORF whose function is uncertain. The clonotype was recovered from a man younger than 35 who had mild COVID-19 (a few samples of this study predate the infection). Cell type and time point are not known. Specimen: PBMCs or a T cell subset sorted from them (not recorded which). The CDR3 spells CASSQDNRGPINSPLHF. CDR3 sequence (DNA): TGCGCCAGCAGTCAGGATAACAGGGGACCCATCAATTCACCCCTCCACTTT.